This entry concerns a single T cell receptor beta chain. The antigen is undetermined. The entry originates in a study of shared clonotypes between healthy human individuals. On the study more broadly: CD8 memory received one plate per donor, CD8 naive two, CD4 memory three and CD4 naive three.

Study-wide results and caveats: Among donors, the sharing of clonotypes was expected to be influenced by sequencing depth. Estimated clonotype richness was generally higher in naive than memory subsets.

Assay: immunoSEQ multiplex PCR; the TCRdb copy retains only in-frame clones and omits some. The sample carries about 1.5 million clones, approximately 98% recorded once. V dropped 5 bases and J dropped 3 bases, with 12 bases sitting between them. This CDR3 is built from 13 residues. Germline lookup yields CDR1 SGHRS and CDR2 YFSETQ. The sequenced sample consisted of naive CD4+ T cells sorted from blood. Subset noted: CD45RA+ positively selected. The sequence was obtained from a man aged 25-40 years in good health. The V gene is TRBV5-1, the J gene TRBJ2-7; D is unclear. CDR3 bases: TGCGCCAGCAGGGCAGCCGCATTCTACGAGCAGTACTTC. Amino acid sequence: CASRAAAFYEQYF.